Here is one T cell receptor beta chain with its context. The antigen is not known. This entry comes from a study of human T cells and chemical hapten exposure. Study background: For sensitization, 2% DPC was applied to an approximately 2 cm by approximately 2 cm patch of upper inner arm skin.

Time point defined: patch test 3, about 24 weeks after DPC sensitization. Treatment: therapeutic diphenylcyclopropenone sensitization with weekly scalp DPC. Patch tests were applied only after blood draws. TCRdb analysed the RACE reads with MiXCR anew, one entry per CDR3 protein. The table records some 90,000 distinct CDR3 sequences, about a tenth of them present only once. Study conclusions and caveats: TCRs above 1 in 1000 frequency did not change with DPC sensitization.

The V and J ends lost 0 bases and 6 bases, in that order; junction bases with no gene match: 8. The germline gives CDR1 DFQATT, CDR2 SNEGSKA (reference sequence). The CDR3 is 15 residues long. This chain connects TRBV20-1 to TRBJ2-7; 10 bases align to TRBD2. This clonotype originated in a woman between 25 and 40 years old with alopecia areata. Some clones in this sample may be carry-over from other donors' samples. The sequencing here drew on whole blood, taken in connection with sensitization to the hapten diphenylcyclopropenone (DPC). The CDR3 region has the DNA TGCAGTGCTAGAGATGCCCCTAGCGGGAGAAGCGAGCAGTACTTC. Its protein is CSARDAPSGRSEQYF.